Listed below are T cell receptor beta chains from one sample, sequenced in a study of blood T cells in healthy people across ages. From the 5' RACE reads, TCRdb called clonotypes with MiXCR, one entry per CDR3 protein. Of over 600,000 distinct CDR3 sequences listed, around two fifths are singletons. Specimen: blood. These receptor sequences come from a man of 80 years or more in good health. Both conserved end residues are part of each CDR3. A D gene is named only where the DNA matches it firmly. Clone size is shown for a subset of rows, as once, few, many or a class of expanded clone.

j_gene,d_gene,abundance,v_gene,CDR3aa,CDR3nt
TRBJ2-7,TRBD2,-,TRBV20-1,CSARTLAGNPYEQYF,TGCAGTGCTAGAACCCTAGCGGGGAACCCCTACGAGCAGTACTTC
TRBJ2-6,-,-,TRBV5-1,CASSLAGQTGANVLTF,TGCGCCAGCAGCTTGGCCGGGCAAACTGGGGCCAACGTCCTGACTTTC
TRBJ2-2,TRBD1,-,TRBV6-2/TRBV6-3,CASSIQQGATGELFF,TGTGCCAGCAGTATCCAACAGGGGGCTACCGGGGAGCTGTTTTTT
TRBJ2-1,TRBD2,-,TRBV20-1,CSARWASGGTYNEQFF,TGCAGTGCTAGGTGGGCTAGCGGGGGAACCTACAATGAGCAGTTCTTC
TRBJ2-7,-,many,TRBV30,CAWSPSAYEQYF,TGTGCCTGGAGCCCGTCCGCATACGAGCAGTACTTC
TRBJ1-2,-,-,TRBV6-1,CVSSVSVFDYGYTF,TGTGTCAGCAGTGTCAGCGTATTTGACTATGGCTACACCTTC
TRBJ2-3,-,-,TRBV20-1,CSAPRARGGRTDTQYF,TGCAGTGCTCCCAGAGCTCGGGGAGGCCGCACAGATACGCAGTATTTT
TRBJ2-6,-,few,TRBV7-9,CASSLDSRAGANVLTF,TGTGCCAGCAGCTTAGATTCCAGGGCTGGGGCCAACGTCCTGACTTTC
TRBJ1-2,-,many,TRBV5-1,CASSLSANYGYTF,TGCGCCAGCAGCTTAAGTGCTAACTATGGCTACACCTTC
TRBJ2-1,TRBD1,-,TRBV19,CASSIGGQGENNEQFF,TGTGCCAGTAGTATAGGCGGACAGGGGGAAAACAATGAGCAGTTCTTC
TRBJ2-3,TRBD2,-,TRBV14,CASSSTSGPTDTQYF,TGTGCCAGCAGCAGTACTAGCGGACCAACAGATACGCAGTATTTT
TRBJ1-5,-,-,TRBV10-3,CAISQGNQPQHF,TGTGCCATCAGCCAGGGGAATCAGCCCCAGCATTTT
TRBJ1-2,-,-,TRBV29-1,CSESPFPASGYTF,TGCAGCGAATCCCCCTTCCCAGCCTCTGGCTACACCTTC
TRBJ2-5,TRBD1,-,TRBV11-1,CASSSQTGQETQYF,TGTGCCAGCAGCTCCCAGACAGGGCAAGAGACCCAGTACTTC
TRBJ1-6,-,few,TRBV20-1,CSARDVGLNSPLHF,TGCAGTGCTAGAGATGTGGGCCTAAATTCACCCCTCCACTTT
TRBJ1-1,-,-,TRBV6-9,CASSYRVLEAFF,TGTGCCAGCAGTTACAGGGTTTTAGAAGCTTTCTTT
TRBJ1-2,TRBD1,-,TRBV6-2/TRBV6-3,CASSSDRNYGYTF,TGTGCCAGCAGTTCGGACAGGAACTATGGCTACACCTTC
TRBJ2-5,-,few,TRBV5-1,CASSFMGDFEQYF,TGCGCCAGCAGCTTTATGGGGGACTTTGAGCAGTACTTC
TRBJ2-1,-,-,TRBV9,CAGPPSSYKGQFF,TGTGCCGGCCCCCCCAGCTCCTACAAGGGGCAGTTCTTC
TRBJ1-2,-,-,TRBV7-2,CASNLDSSNYGYTF,TGTGCCAGCAACTTGGACAGTTCGAACTATGGCTACACCTTC
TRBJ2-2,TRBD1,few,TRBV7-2,CASSLGQGWDTGELFF,TGTGCCAGCAGCTTAGGACAGGGATGGGACACCGGGGAGCTGTTTTTT
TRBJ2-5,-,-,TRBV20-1,CSASGRDETQYF,TGCAGTGCTAGTGGCAGGGACGAGACCCAGTACTTC
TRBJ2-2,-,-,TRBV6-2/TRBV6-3,CASTTSTGELFF,TGTGCCAGCACAACGTCCACCGGGGAGCTGTTTTTT
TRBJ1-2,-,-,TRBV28,CASSPRPGSYGYTF,TGTGCCAGCAGTCCCAGACCGGGGAGCTATGGCTACACCTTC
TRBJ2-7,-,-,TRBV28,CASSVAKTSSYEQYF,TGTGCCAGCAGCGTTGCTAAAACTAGCTCCTACGAGCAGTACTTC
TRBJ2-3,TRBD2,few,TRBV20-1,CSAVGGVGDTQYF,TGCAGTGCCGTGGGGGGGGTGGGAGATACGCAGTATTTT
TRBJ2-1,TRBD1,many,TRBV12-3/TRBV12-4,CASSFRQGDHEQFF,TGTGCCAGCAGTTTCCGACAGGGGGATCATGAGCAGTTCTTC
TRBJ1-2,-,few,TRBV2,CASSPTGIGASYTF,TGTGCCAGCAGTCCTACAGGGATCGGGGCAAGCTACACCTTC
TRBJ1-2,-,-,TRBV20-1,CSARDPSGTRGYTF,TGCAGTGCTAGAGACCCATCGGGGACCCGAGGCTACACCTTC
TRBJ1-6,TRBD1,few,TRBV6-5,CASSYTGTGNNSPLHF,TGTGCCAGCAGTTACACCGGGACAGGGAATAATTCACCCCTCCACTTT
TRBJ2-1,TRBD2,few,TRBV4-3,CASSQDAGTSGSSNEQFF,TGCGCCAGCAGCCAAGACGCCGGGACTAGCGGGAGTAGCAATGAGCAGTTCTTC
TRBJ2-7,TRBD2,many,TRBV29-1,CSATTSGRYEQYF,TGCAGCGCCACTACTAGCGGGAGATACGAGCAGTACTTC
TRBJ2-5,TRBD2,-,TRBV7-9,CASSLTAGVETQYF,TGTGCCAGCAGCTTAACAGCGGGAGTCGAGACCCAGTACTTC
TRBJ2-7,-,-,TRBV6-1,CASSDTGLPRYEQYF,TGTGCCAGCAGTGATACCGGTCTTCCTCGCTACGAGCAGTACTTC
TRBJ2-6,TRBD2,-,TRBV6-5,CASGLAGGSGANVLTF,TGTGCCAGCGGACTAGCGGGGGGATCCGGGGCCAACGTCCTGACTTTC
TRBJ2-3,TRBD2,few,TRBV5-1,CATTRGGGTDTQYF,TGCGCCACTACAAGGGGCGGGGGGACAGATACGCAGTATTTT
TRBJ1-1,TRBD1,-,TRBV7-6,CASSLKGTGNTEAFF,TGTGCCAGCAGCTTAAAAGGGACAGGGAACACTGAAGCTTTCTTT
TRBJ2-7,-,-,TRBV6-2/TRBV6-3,CAGRYLGASYEQYF,TGTGCCGGCAGGTACTTAGGGGCCAGCTACGAGCAGTACTTC
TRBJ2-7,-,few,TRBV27,CASSFMAGYEQYF,TGTGCCAGCAGTTTCATGGCGGGGTACGAGCAGTACTTC
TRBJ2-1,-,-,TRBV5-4,CATSLDRQQETQFF,TGTGCCACCTCCCTTGATAGACAGCAAGAGACCCAGTTCTTC
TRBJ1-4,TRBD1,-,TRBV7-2,CASSAGQGEEKLFF,TGTGCCAGCAGCGCGGGACAGGGAGAGGAAAAACTGTTTTTT
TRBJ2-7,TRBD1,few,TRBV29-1,CSVQRQGAVEQYF,TGCAGCGTTCAAAGACAGGGGGCAGTGGAGCAGTACTTC
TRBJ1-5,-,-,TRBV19,CASSINYSGQPQHF,TGTGCCAGTAGTATTAATTACAGCGGGCAGCCCCAGCATTTT
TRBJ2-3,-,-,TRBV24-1,CATSDPGLTDTQYF,TGTGCCACCAGTGACCCTGGGTTAACAGATACGCAGTATTTT
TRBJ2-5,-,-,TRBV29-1,CSSGGWQETQYF,TGCAGCTCAGGAGGTTGGCAAGAGACCCAGTACTTC